This T cell receptor beta chain was sequenced in a study of blood T cell repertoires in COVID-19. The method was immunoSEQ multiplex PCR; TCRdb's version includes in-frame clones alone and lacks a portion of them. In the table there are 250,000 or so clones, about 87% of which are singletons. Per germline, CDR1 MDHEN and CDR2 SYDVKM. Between the trimmed V and J ends, which lost 4 bases and 5 bases, there was a span of 17 bases. CDR3 length: 15 residues. This sequence originates from a woman between 25 and 40 years old with COVID-19, enrolled during active disease. The specimen sequenced was peripheral blood. This chain joins TRBV28 and TRBJ2-5; possible D gene TRBD1, 6 bases. In nucleotides, the CDR3 is TGTGCCAGCAGTTCGCTTACAGGGATGGTGGAGACCCAGTACTTC. Translating it yields CASSSLTGMVETQYF.